The 5 T cell receptor beta chains below come from one sample, sequenced in a study of shared clonotypes between healthy human individuals. Only in-frame clones appear in the TCRdb table, and some are missing; sequencing was by immunoSEQ multiplex PCR. The sample holds a few hundred thousand clones, about 74% seen once. Specimen: memory CD4+ T cells sorted from blood. Subset of the sample: CD45RA-negative fraction. Receptors were obtained from a man aged 25-45 years in good health.

The count of this clone is one. V is TRBV6-5 and J is TRBJ2-5; 8 positions agree with TRBD1. Germline lookup yields CDR1 MNHEY and CDR2 SVGAGI. V lost 5 bases and J lost 5; bases outside the gene matches: 7. CDR3 length: 14 amino acids. CDR3 DNA sequence: TGTGCCAGCAGTCCCCCAGGGGGCTGGGAGACCCAGTACTTC. It translates to CASSPPGGWETQYF.

V usage is TRBV19 and J usage is TRBJ1-1, with a possible D match to TRBD1 (6 bases). Germline assignment: CDR1 LNHDA and CDR2 SQIVND (reference sequence). The CDR3 contains 13 residues. V was trimmed by 7 bases and J by 2 bases, leaving 11 bases between them. The CDR3 DNA is TGTGCCAGTAATGACAGGAGTAACACTGAAGCTTTCTTT. It codes for CASNDRSNTEAFF.

This chain uses TRBV18 with TRBJ2-7, with D uncertain. The CDR3 spans 13 residues. In germline, CDR1 is KGHSH, CDR2 LQKENI. Trimming removed 2 bases at V and 7 bases at J, with 12 bases between. The CDR3 loop reads CASSPNTVEEQYF. The CDR3 bases are TGTGCCAGCTCACCAAACACCGTAGAGGAGCAGTACTTC.

This chain uses TRBV5-1 with TRBJ2-3, with 13 bases identical to TRBD2. J was trimmed by 2 bases and V by 4 bases; bases with no gene match: 4. This CDR3 is built from 16 residues. The germline gives CDR1 SGHRS, CDR2 YFSETQ. CDR3 region: CASSLGTSGDTDTQYF. The CDR3 region has the DNA TGCGCCAGCAGCCTTGGGACTAGCGGGGACACAGATACGCAGTATTTT.

Points on this clone: Other DNA sequences in the same sample also yield this CDR3. The chain combines TRBV5-1 with TRBJ1-1; D remains unclear. Germline V gene data show CDR1 as SGHRS and CDR2 as YFSETQ. V was clipped by 5 bases and J by 0 bases, with 5 bases between them. This CDR3 has 12 residues. Here the CDR3 DNA reads TGCGCCAGCAGTAACTTGAACACTGAAGCTTTCTTT. Amino acids: CASSNLNTEAFF.